This is a list of T cell receptor beta chains from one sample in a study of cytomegalovirus exposure and HLA in healthy donors. Clones were read by immunoSEQ multiplex PCR, and TCRdb kept only the in-frame ones, dropping some. The sample lists about 110,000 clones, 70% to 85% occurring once. Specimen: PBMCs. Receptor source: a man aged 30 to 39 in good health and CMV-seropositive. Both conserved end residues are trimmed from each CDR3. Each record gives: J gene, CDR3 length, D gene, V gene, clone size, CDR3 protein. The D gene is left open where the match is weak. Only part of the rows carry a size: once, few, many, or a class if the clone is expanded.

j_gene: TRBJ2-3; len: 14; d_gene: TRBD2; v_gene: TRBV11-3; abundance: NA; CDR3aa: ASSFGSGTSGGIQY
j_gene: TRBJ2-7; len: 14; d_gene: TRBD1; v_gene: TRBV4-2; abundance: NA; CDR3aa: ASSQAPGQGPYEQY
j_gene: TRBJ2-3; len: 16; d_gene: NA; v_gene: TRBV4-1; abundance: NA; CDR3aa: ASSQDGPRPLSTDTQY
j_gene: TRBJ2-1; len: 13; d_gene: NA; v_gene: TRBV12-1; abundance: NA; CDR3aa: ASSFEGGPYNEQF
j_gene: TRBJ2-5; len: 15; d_gene: TRBD2; v_gene: TRBV29-1; abundance: once; CDR3aa: SVEGGLGGGEKETQY
j_gene: TRBJ2-2; len: 15; d_gene: TRBD2; v_gene: TRBV7-6; abundance: NA; CDR3aa: ASSLNPLAGSTGELF
j_gene: TRBJ2-2; len: 14; d_gene: NA; v_gene: TRBV11-2; abundance: few; CDR3aa: ASSLRFIGGTGELF
j_gene: NA; len: 9; d_gene: NA; v_gene: TRBV7-9; abundance: NA; CDR3aa: ASTGEYEQY
j_gene: TRBJ2-5; len: 14; d_gene: TRBD2; v_gene: TRBV6-5; abundance: NA; CDR3aa: ASSYSGTSETETQY
j_gene: TRBJ2-7; len: 12; d_gene: NA; v_gene: TRBV5-1; abundance: NA; CDR3aa: ASSHWDNSYEQY
j_gene: TRBJ2-3; len: 11; d_gene: NA; v_gene: TRBV7-9; abundance: NA; CDR3aa: ASSLEQGHTQY
j_gene: TRBJ2-5; len: 12; d_gene: TRBD2; v_gene: TRBV29-1; abundance: NA; CDR3aa: SVEDLTAGVTQY
j_gene: TRBJ2-3; len: 15; d_gene: TRBD2; v_gene: TRBV30; abundance: NA; CDR3aa: AWSAPGTSGVPNTQY
j_gene: TRBJ2-3; len: 14; d_gene: NA; v_gene: TRBV25-1; abundance: NA; CDR3aa: ASSWGGEIFTDTQY
j_gene: TRBJ2-1; len: 12; d_gene: NA; v_gene: TRBV11-2; abundance: NA; CDR3aa: ASRFARWESEQF
j_gene: TRBJ2-1; len: 9; d_gene: TRBD2; v_gene: TRBV6-5; abundance: NA; CDR3aa: ASKAGEQRF
j_gene: TRBJ1-1; len: 13; d_gene: NA; v_gene: TRBV19; abundance: NA; CDR3aa: ASSMGSGGYTEAF
j_gene: TRBJ2-3; len: 16; d_gene: TRBD2; v_gene: TRBV4-1; abundance: once; CDR3aa: ASSQPWTSGGRADTQY
j_gene: TRBJ2-2; len: 12; d_gene: NA; v_gene: TRBV19; abundance: NA; CDR3aa: ASSYAPDTGELF
j_gene: TRBJ2-7; len: 12; d_gene: NA; v_gene: TRBV15; abundance: NA; CDR3aa: ATSSWDKTYEQY
j_gene: TRBJ1-1; len: 12; d_gene: NA; v_gene: TRBV7-2; abundance: NA; CDR3aa: ASSLGVYEAEAF
j_gene: TRBJ1-3; len: 16; d_gene: TRBD1; v_gene: TRBV7-6; abundance: NA; CDR3aa: ASSLVQGAMLSGNTIY